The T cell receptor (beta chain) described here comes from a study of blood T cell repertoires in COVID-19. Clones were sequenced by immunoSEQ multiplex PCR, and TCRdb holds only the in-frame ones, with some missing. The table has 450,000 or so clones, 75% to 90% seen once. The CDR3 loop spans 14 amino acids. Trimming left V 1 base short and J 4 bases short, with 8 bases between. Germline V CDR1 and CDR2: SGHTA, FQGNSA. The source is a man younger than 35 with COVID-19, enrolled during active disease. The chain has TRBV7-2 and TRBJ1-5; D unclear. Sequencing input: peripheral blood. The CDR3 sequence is CASSLVRANQPQHF. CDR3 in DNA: TGTGCCAGCAGCTTAGTCCGCGCAAATCAGCCCCAGCATTTT.